This TCR beta chain was sequenced in a study of T cells after yellow fever vaccination. This clonotype was observed a handful of times. The V gene's germline CDR1 is SQVTM and CDR2 ANQGSEA. V trimming: 7 bases; J trimming: 5 bases; junction bases outside the gene matches: 9. The CDR3 totals 13 residues. TCRdb re-called the 5' RACE reads through MiXCR, storing one row per CDR3 protein. The sample shows around 140,000 distinct CDR3 sequences, 7.7% of them seen only once. The chain links TRBV29-1 to TRBJ2-5, with 8 bases aligning to TRBD2. The specimen was CD4+ T cells sorted from PBMCs, collected 5 days after the yellow fever booster vaccination. This receptor was identified in a man aged 30 to 39 who received the YFV17D yellow fever vaccine. CDR3 sequence: CSASRGGEETQYF. The CDR3 DNA sequence: TGCAGCGCCTCCCGGGGGGGGGAGGAGACCCAGTACTTC.